The clone carrying this TCR beta chain was found a few times. This record belongs to a study of cytomegalovirus exposure and HLA in healthy donors. The trim removed 4 bases at V and 10 bases at J, leaving 4 bases unmatched. The germline CDR1 and CDR2 sequences are SQVTM and ANQGSEA. The CDR3 has 11 amino acids. Primers for the PCR totalled 60 Vbeta and 13 Jbeta. The method was immunoSEQ multiplex PCR; TCRdb's version includes in-frame clones alone and lacks a portion of them. The table has about 240,000 clones, more than 75% seen once. The chain carries TRBV29-1 and TRBJ2-5; 9 bases align to TRBD1. The receptor's source is a woman aged 40 to 50 in good health and CMV-seropositive. The sequencing sample was made of PBMCs. DNA for the CDR3: TGCAGCGTTGGGGACAGGGAGGTCCAGTACTTC. Its protein is CSVGDREVQYF.